The clone carrying this TCR beta chain has more than one count but fewer than ten. What it binds is not known. Thyroid surgery was preceded by no treatment in any patient. Under the authors' procedure: For papillary thyroid cancer, a distant-metastasis classifier was constructed from CDR3 differences observed across clinicopathological groups. TCRdb recomputed clones from the PCR reads via MiXCR. The V and J calls come from TCRdb's annotation, not from the publication. In the table there are 21,000 or so clones, roughly 27% of which are singletons. The entry originates in a study of metastatic and nonmetastatic thyroid tumors. As for the study in general: Repertoire comparison spanned blood and tumor or nodule tissue of malignant and benign thyroid patients.

The CDR3 is made up of 13 amino acids. V dropped 3 bases and J dropped 4 bases, with 9 bases sitting between them. Per germline, CDR1 MDHEN and CDR2 SYDVKM. Study outcomes and limitations: The study reportedly found significantly higher TCR beta diversity in malignant thyroid tumors than benign nodules, in blood and tumor.

The clonotype comes from a male donor with papillary thyroid cancer or a benign thyroid nodule (not recorded which). Some clones in this sample may be carry-over from other donors' samples. The sample comprised tumor tissue. This rearrangement joins TRBV28 to TRBJ1-1; D not certain. CDR3 sequence (DNA): TGTGCCAGCAGTTTCGGAGGTAGCACTGAAGCTTTCTTT. Protein product: CASSFGGSTEAFF.